This T cell receptor (beta chain) derives from a study of T cells in Graves' hyperthyroidism and ophthalmopathy (dated by TCRdb to between 2018 and 2021). Some background on the complete study: Peripheral blood was sampled at the time of initial diagnosis, prior to any treatment. After sampling, hyperthyroidism patients received methimazole starting at 30 mg daily, and ophthalmopathy patients received high-dose intravenous methylprednisolone. TCR V-J signatures able to tell the groups apart were searched for in a discovery cohort of 95 to 100 patients, of whom under 45 had Graves' ophthalmopathy and 57 had stable Graves' hyperthyroidism. The roughly 91 discovery patients were randomly divided into training and test sets at a 7:3 ratio. In addition, the study compared T-cell repertoires in thyroid tissue and in blood from about 6 Graves' hyperthyroidism patients. Prospective prediction of ophthalmopathy was tested in an independent validation cohort of under 20 hyperthyroidism patients and 17 patients who later progressed to ophthalmopathy. According to the paper, TCR Vbeta CDR3 sequencing was carried out on over 130 peripheral blood samples, which came from fewer than 50 ophthalmopathy, 80 or so hyperthyroidism and about 17 progressor patients.

According to the germline V gene (reference sequence), CDR1 reads LNHDA and CDR2 reads SQIVND. Trimming takes 5 bases off V and 5 bases off J; junction bases not matched to a gene: 12. The CDR3 has 16 amino acids, counting the end cysteine and phenylalanine. Solely the CDR3 DNA is kept, with 48 bases framed from the first base. The paper as a whole reports these results and caveats: Ophthalmopathy was separated from stable hyperthyroidism by a 13 V-J signature model, with over 85% sensitivity and roughly 81% specificity obtained in cross-validation and 80%/75% obtained in testing. Sample size was not statistically predetermined, and investigators were not blinded to group allocation. In validation, progression to ophthalmopathy was predicted by the model with almost 71% sensitivity and nearly 75% specificity, a median of around 6.5 months before onset. Most expanded thyroid clonotypes (frequency above 0.001) were also detected in blood, suggesting blood repertoires may reflect thyroid immune responses.

Hyperthyroidism patients were newly diagnosed, had a disease duration of under 2 months, and were aged 18 to 65 years. Any patient with an uncontrolled infection, another autoimmune disease, pregnancy or lactation was excluded. Diagnoses were based on clinical symptoms, serum thyroxine and TRAb, thyroid ultrasound and orbital computed tomography. Blood from progressor patients was collected at the time of first diagnosis with hyperthyroidism, before any ophthalmopathy symptoms had appeared. Ficoll-Paque density gradient centrifugation was used to isolate PBMCs from 8 to 10 ml of fresh peripheral blood. Patients classed as progressors first received a Graves' hyperthyroidism diagnosis and then went on to develop ophthalmopathy during follow-up. Trizol reagent was used to extract total RNA, and RNA quality was then checked on an Agilent 2100 Bioanalyzer. This clonotype was recorded many times. Its antigen target is currently unknown. No clone much larger than this one lies a single base away; base qualities are absent.

Amplification of TCR beta CDR3 regions was carried out from RNA transcripts. The first round of RT-PCR for the TCR CDR3 was performed with the HTBI primer set and the Qiagen OneStep RT-PCR kit. A second multiplex PCR round built the libraries, followed by size selection and purification. Libraries were sequenced paired-end with 100 bp reads on an Illumina HiSeq2000. From the authors' description of their analysis: SOAPnuke was used to process the raw data, removing reads that contained adapters or uncalled bases, had a mean Phred below 15, or lacked an exact match to the constant primer or identifier. COPE v1.2.5 was used to merge the high-quality paired reads, and each unique nucleotide sequence was defined as a clonotype. Clonotypes were aligned to IMGT TRBV, TRBD and TRBJ reference segments using MiTCR v1.1. Analysis was restricted to V-J combinations with a frequency above 0.0001, which covered 98% to 99.2% of repertoires. A TCS score was defined as the ratio of F50 (clonal expansion) to E x V (chaos), with BLOSUM62-based TCRdist applied between CDR3 peptides within each V-J. Welch's t-statistics and random forest reduced just over 500 V-J features to 10 to 15, which were used in a naive Bayes classifier (R e1071). The public sequencing data were trimmed at Q25 with fastp and processed into clonotypes with MiXCR by TCRdb, which kept only in-frame beta chains. Each entry is one CDR3 protein sequence, shown with its most common DNA and genes. Clone size and V and J calls follow TCRdb, not the original study. The sample table holds more than 350,000 distinct CDR3 sequences, of which roughly 17% were seen once. 30% to 35% of the sample belongs to the ten largest clones.

This chain joins TRBV19 to TRBJ1-5; 7 of the junction bases match TRBD1. The sample taken for sequencing was blood. The source is a woman in her thirties with Graves' hyperthyroidism that later progressed to Graves' ophthalmopathy. In nucleotide form, the sequence is TGTGCCAGTAGTGTATTGACAGGGAGGGTCCATCAGCCCCAGCATTTT. Its amino acids are CASSVLTGRVHQPQHF.